This is a list of T cell receptor beta chains from one sample in a study of blood T cell repertoires in COVID-19. Method: immunoSEQ multiplex PCR; TCRdb's copy keeps in-frame clones and lacks some. The data show around 400,000 clones, 91% seen once. Specimen: PBMCs or T cells enriched from blood (not recorded which). The receptors here all came from a woman in her thirties or forties who had been exposed to COVID-19. Each CDR3 is given with its conserved first and last residue. D genes are given only for firm matches. The size of a clone is reported for some rows only, either as once, few or many, or as a class for expanded clones.

d_call,clone_size,j_call,v_call,cdr3_nt,cdr3_aa
.,.,TRBJ1-4,TRBV18,TGTGCCAGCTCACCATACACCCTTTCCACAACTAATGAAAAACTGTTTTTT,CASSPYTLSTTNEKLFF
TRBD1,.,TRBJ1-3,TRBV9,TGTGCCAGCAGCGCACAGGGGCACGGGAACACCATATATTTT,CASSAQGHGNTIYF
.,.,TRBJ2-2,TRBV7-2,TGTGCCAGCAGCGCCGGGACAAGCACCGGGGAGCTGTTTTTT,CASSAGTSTGELFF
TRBD1,few,TRBJ1-1,TRBV7-9,TGTGCCAGCAGCGACTCCGGGACAGATCACTCTGAAGCTTTCTTT,CASSDSGTDHSEAFF
.,.,TRBJ1-1,TRBV30,TGTGCCTGGAGTAACAGGAAGAACACTGAAGCTTTCTTT,CAWSNRKNTEAFF
.,.,TRBJ1-6,TRBV18,TGTGCCAGCTCAGAACACGGGAATTCACCCCTCCACTTT,CASSEHGNSPLHF
.,.,TRBJ1-1,TRBV5-1,TGCGCCAGCAGCTTACGGGGGACTGAAGCTTTCTTT,CASSLRGTEAFF
TRBD1,.,TRBJ2-7,TRBV29-1,TGCAGCGTTGTGGGGACAGGGGCCGGGATTCCTACTGGCGAGCAGTACTTC,CSVVGTGAGIPTGEQYF
.,.,TRBJ1-2,TRBV30,TGTGCCTGGGGGGACATCTATGGCTACACCTTC,CAWGDIYGYTF
TRBD2,.,TRBJ2-1,TRBV5-8,TGTGCCAGCAGCTTGGTGATAGCGGGAGACTCGTATGAGCAGTTCTTC,CASSLVIAGDSYEQFF
.,.,TRBJ1-4,TRBV10-2,TGCGCCAGCAGACCTCCCGCGAATGAAAAACTGTTTTTT,CASRPPANEKLFF
.,.,TRBJ1-1,TRBV25-1,TGTGCCAGCCGGTACAGCTTCAAAGCTTTCTTT,CASRYSFKAFF
TRBD2,.,TRBJ2-1,TRBV5-4,TGTGCCAGCAGCTTGTTAGCGGGAGGGGGGGTCTCCTACAATGAGCAGTTCTTC,CASSLLAGGGVSYNEQFF
.,.,TRBJ1-5,TRBV30,TGTGCCTGGAGTTTGGCCGATAATCAGCCCCAGCATTTT,CAWSLADNQPQHF
.,.,TRBJ2-7,TRBV13,TGTGCCAGCAGCTTACGGGGTCCGGTCGAGCAGTACTTC,CASSLRGPVEQYF
TRBD1,.,TRBJ2-7,TRBV2,TGTGCCAGCAGCCGTGACAGGGGGTACGAGCAGTACTTC,CASSRDRGYEQYF
.,.,TRBJ1-5,TRBV10-3,TGTGCCATCAGTGAGTCGAGAGGGCCCCAGCATTTT,CAISESRGPQHF
.,.,TRBJ2-4,TRBV2,TGTGCCAGCAGTGGACAGTCCGGAGCCAAAAACATTCAGTACTTC,CASSGQSGAKNIQYF
.,.,TRBJ2-7,TRBV3-1/TRBV3-2,TGTGCCAGCAGCCTTCGGATCGGGGAGCGCTCCTACGAGCAGTACTTC,CASSLRIGERSYEQYF
.,.,TRBJ1-2,TRBV6-5,TGTGCCAGCAGGGACTACATTGGAGGGTTTGGCTACACCTTC,CASRDYIGGFGYTF
TRBD1,.,TRBJ2-1,TRBV3-1/TRBV3-2,TGTGCCAGCGAATCGACAGGGGGAAGGGACAATGAGCAGTTCTTC,CASESTGGRDNEQFF
.,.,TRBJ2-1,TRBV2,TGTGCCAGTGGAAAAGACAGGAGCTCCTACAATGAGCAGTTCTTC,CASGKDRSSYNEQFF
.,.,TRBJ1-6,TRBV7-2,TGTGCCAGCCAGGTGGGCGGGAATTCACCCCTCCACTTT,CASQVGGNSPLHF
TRBD2,.,TRBJ2-1,TRBV30,TGTGCCTGGACTAGCGGGCTAGCTTACAATGAGCAGTTCTTC,CAWTSGLAYNEQFF
TRBD1,.,TRBJ1-2,TRBV30,TGTGCCTGGGTTCGGGGGACAGGGGGTAGAGTTGGTGGCTACACCTTC,CAWVRGTGGRVGGYTF
TRBD1,.,TRBJ2-5,TRBV19,TGTGCCAGTAGTGTCGGAGGACAGGGGCAAGAGACCCAGTACTTC,CASSVGGQGQETQYF
TRBD1,.,TRBJ1-2,TRBV7-8,TGTGCCAGCAGCCCCGGACAGGGAGGCTATGGCTACACCTTC,CASSPGQGGYGYTF
TRBD1,.,TRBJ2-7,TRBV10-3,TGTGCCATCACCGGACAGGGTACCTACGAGCAGTACTTC,CAITGQGTYEQYF
TRBD2,.,TRBJ2-7,TRBV18,TGTGCCAGCTCACCCACTAGGGTAGCGGGAGTGAGGTACGAGCAGTACTTC,CASSPTRVAGVRYEQYF
TRBD1,.,TRBJ2-6,TRBV3-1/TRBV3-2,TGTGCCAGCAGCCATGGACGCGGGACAGGGGGAACTGGGGCCAACGTCCTGACTTTC,CASSHGRGTGGTGANVLTF
TRBD1,once,TRBJ1-2,TRBV9,TGTGCCAGCAGCCCGGGACAGGCCTCAACTAACTATGGCTACACCTTC,CASSPGQASTNYGYTF
.,.,TRBJ1-1,TRBV12-5,TGTGCTAGTGGTTTGAGGGGGTCCGCTGAAGCTTTCTTT,CASGLRGSAEAFF
TRBD1,.,TRBJ1-1,TRBV7-2,TGTGCCAGCAGCATGCAGGGGGGCGGCTTGAACACTGAAGCTTTCTTT,CASSMQGGGLNTEAFF
TRBD2,.,TRBJ2-7,TRBV4-2,TGTGCCAGCAGCCCCCAATTCGGGGGGGACTCCTACGAGCAGTACTTC,CASSPQFGGDSYEQYF
TRBD2,.,TRBJ2-7,TRBV7-2,TGTGCCAGCAGCTTAGCCGGACTAGCTATCTACGAGCAGTACTTC,CASSLAGLAIYEQYF
TRBD2,.,TRBJ2-5,TRBV3-1/TRBV3-2,TGTGCCAGCAGCCAATCAGCGGGGCAAGAGACCCAGTACTTC,CASSQSAGQETQYF
.,.,TRBJ1-5,TRBV30,TGTGCCTGGAGTGTAGGGGGGGGTCAGCCCCAGCATTTT,CAWSVGGGQPQHF
TRBD1,.,TRBJ1-5,TRBV7-8,TGTGCCAGCAGCTTAAGACAGGGTGGGAGCAATCAGCCCCAGCATTTT,CASSLRQGGSNQPQHF
TRBD1,.,TRBJ2-1,TRBV4-1,TGCGCCAGCAGCCAAATAGCCGGGACAGTCTACAATGAGCAGTTCTTC,CASSQIAGTVYNEQFF
.,.,TRBJ1-1,TRBV6-5,TGTGCCAGCAGTTACGAGGCAGGGGATCCTGAAGCTTTCTTT,CASSYEAGDPEAFF
.,once,TRBJ1-5,TRBV6-5,TGTGCCAGCAGATTGTCGGGATTCAATCAGCCCCAGCATTTT,CASRLSGFNQPQHF
TRBD2,.,TRBJ2-1,TRBV6-2/TRBV6-3,TGTGCCAGCAGCCGGCTAGCGGGAGAACCCAATGAGCAGTTCTTC,CASSRLAGEPNEQFF
.,.,TRBJ2-5,TRBV27,TGTGCCAGCAGTTTTTTGGGGAGTACCCAGTACTTC,CASSFLGSTQYF
.,.,TRBJ2-7,TRBV7-3,TGTGCCAGCAGCAAATCCCCCGGGAACTCCTACGAGCAGTACTTC,CASSKSPGNSYEQYF
TRBD2,.,TRBJ2-2,TRBV5-1,TGCGCCAGCAGCCTCGAACGGGGACTAGCGGGGAACACCGGGGAGCTGTTTTTT,CASSLERGLAGNTGELFF
TRBD1,.,TRBJ2-1,TRBV24-1,TGTGCCACCAGTGATCGAGCCGCGCGGACAGGGCTATACAATGAGCAGTTCTTC,CATSDRAARTGLYNEQFF
.,many,TRBJ1-1,TRBV30,TGTGCCTGGAGTGTATCTAAAGGGGGTAGGACTGAAGCTTTCTTT,CAWSVSKGGRTEAFF
.,.,TRBJ2-2,TRBV12-5,TGTGCTAGTGGTCCCCAGATTTCGAACACCGGGGAGCTGTTTTTT,CASGPQISNTGELFF
TRBD1,once,TRBJ2-1,TRBV5-8,TGTGCCAGCAGCTTCGAAGGGGACAGTTACAATGAGCAGTTCTTC,CASSFEGDSYNEQFF
TRBD2,.,TRBJ2-7,TRBV30,TGTGCCTGGAGTTCGTCACTAGCGGGAGACTACGAGCAGTACTTC,CAWSSSLAGDYEQYF
.,.,TRBJ2-1,TRBV5-4,TGTGCCAGCAGCTTGGAAGGGACTAGGGGGCATGAGCAGTTCTTC,CASSLEGTRGHEQFF
TRBD1,.,TRBJ2-1,TRBV5-1,TGCGCCAGCAGCTTATCGACAGGGGACGAGCAGTTCTTC,CASSLSTGDEQFF
TRBD1,.,TRBJ1-2,TRBV29-1,TGCAGCGTTGGGGACAGGGGTTATGGCTACACCTTC,CSVGDRGYGYTF
TRBD2,once,TRBJ2-7,TRBV5-6,TGTGCCAGCAGCTTGCGCGCTAGCGGGGTCTCCTACGAGCAGTACTTC,CASSLRASGVSYEQYF
.,.,TRBJ1-1,TRBV10-3,TGTGCCATCAGTGTGGAGGGGGGGGACACTGAAGCTTTCTTT,CAISVEGGDTEAFF
TRBD2,.,TRBJ2-2,TRBV19,TGTGCCAGTAGTTATTCGCTAGCGGGAGGGCCGGGCACCGGGGAGCTGTTTTTT,CASSYSLAGGPGTGELFF
.,.,TRBJ2-2,TRBV24-1,TGTGCCACCAGTGATCCCATGTCGGCCCCGGGTATCGGGGAGCTGTTTTTT,CATSDPMSAPGIGELFF
TRBD1,once,TRBJ1-2,TRBV7-2,TGTGCCAGCAGCTGGGCGACAGGGGACAGCTATGGCTACACCTTC,CASSWATGDSYGYTF
.,.,TRBJ2-5,TRBV6-5,TGTGCCAGCAGTTACCAACTCTCAGGGCGGGAGACCCAGTACTTC,CASSYQLSGRETQYF
.,.,TRBJ1-5,TRBV9,TGTGCCAGCAGCGTAGATCAGGGCGAGCCCCAGCATTTT,CASSVDQGEPQHF